This is a list of T cell receptor beta chains from one sample in a study of OX40 agonist ivuxolimab in advanced cancers. Sequencing was performed with immunoSEQ multiplex PCR; in TCRdb, only in-frame clones are kept and a portion is missing. Of 36,000 or so clones in the sample, approximately 79% were seen once. Here the sequenced sample was CD4+ or CD8+ T cells sorted from blood, taken in a trial of the OX40 agonist ivuxolimab. These TCRs come from an adult with an advanced solid tumor such as melanoma, head and neck, liver or kidney cancer. Each CDR3 is given with its conserved first and last residue. The order of the fields is CDR3 DNA, CDR3 protein, CDR3 length, V gene, D gene, clone size, J gene. D genes are given only for firm matches. The size field is filled for only some rows; it gives once, few, many or a size class.

CDR3 DNA: TGTGCCCCCCTCAGGACTAGAGGGTGCGAGCAGTACTTC
CDR3 protein: CAPLRTRGCEQYF
CDR3 length: 13
V gene: TRBV27
D gene: TRBD2
clone size: NA
J gene: TRBJ2-7

CDR3 DNA: TGTGCCAGCAGCTTGGCTGGTGGGGCGGGCACCGGGGAGCTGTTTTTT
CDR3 protein: CASSLAGGAGTGELFF
CDR3 length: 16
V gene: TRBV5-6
D gene: NA
clone size: NA
J gene: TRBJ2-2

CDR3 DNA: TGTGCCAGCAGCTCCCCCAGGGGTGATAATGAAAAACTGTTTTTT
CDR3 protein: CASSSPRGDNEKLFF
CDR3 length: 15
V gene: TRBV7-6
D gene: NA
clone size: NA
J gene: TRBJ1-4

CDR3 DNA: TGTGCCAGCAGCCACCCAGGGAACTCCTACGAGCAGTACTTC
CDR3 protein: CASSHPGNSYEQYF
CDR3 length: 14
V gene: TRBV7-8
D gene: NA
clone size: few
J gene: TRBJ2-7

CDR3 DNA: TGTGCCAGCAGCTATCTAGAGGCGGTCAATGAGCAGTTCTTC
CDR3 protein: CASSYLEAVNEQFF
CDR3 length: 14
V gene: TRBV7-8
D gene: NA
clone size: NA
J gene: TRBJ2-1

CDR3 DNA: TGTGCCAGTTCGGGGGGCCGCGAGCAGTACTTC
CDR3 protein: CASSGGREQYF
CDR3 length: 11
V gene: TRBV6-5
D gene: NA
clone size: NA
J gene: TRBJ2-7

CDR3 DNA: TGTGCCAGCAGCCGCGGGTGGGATGAAGCTTTCTTT
CDR3 protein: CASSRGWDEAFF
CDR3 length: 12
V gene: TRBV7-6
D gene: NA
clone size: NA
J gene: TRBJ1-1

CDR3 DNA: TGTGCCATCAGTCCAAACCGGGACCGCCCTGGCTACACCTTC
CDR3 protein: CAISPNRDRPGYTF
CDR3 length: 14
V gene: TRBV10-3
D gene: NA
clone size: NA
J gene: TRBJ1-2

CDR3 DNA: TGTGCCAGCAGTTGGGGGGTTGCAACTAATGAAAAACTGTTTTTT
CDR3 protein: CASSWGVATNEKLFF
CDR3 length: 15
V gene: TRBV28
D gene: NA
clone size: once
J gene: TRBJ1-4

CDR3 DNA: TGTGCCAGCCGGTCTGATGGCTACACCTTC
CDR3 protein: CASRSDGYTF
CDR3 length: 10
V gene: TRBV6-1
D gene: NA
clone size: NA
J gene: TRBJ1-2

CDR3 DNA: TGTGCCAGCAGTACCGACGGACGGGAACCCTACGAGCAGTACTTC
CDR3 protein: CASSTDGREPYEQYF
CDR3 length: 15
V gene: TRBV28
D gene: NA
clone size: NA
J gene: TRBJ2-7

CDR3 DNA: TGTGCCAGCAGCCTAGGTGGGACAGGGGCCTACGAGCAGTACTTC
CDR3 protein: CASSLGGTGAYEQYF
CDR3 length: 15
V gene: TRBV27
D gene: TRBD1
clone size: NA
J gene: TRBJ2-7

CDR3 DNA: TGTGCCAGCAGCTTAGTGGGACAGGGGGCCCACGAGCAGTACTTC
CDR3 protein: CASSLVGQGAHEQYF
CDR3 length: 15
V gene: TRBV7-9
D gene: TRBD1
clone size: NA
J gene: TRBJ2-7

CDR3 DNA: TGTGCCAGCAGCTTAGCCGGGGACAGGGTTGATACGCAGTATTTT
CDR3 protein: CASSLAGDRVDTQYF
CDR3 length: 15
V gene: TRBV28
D gene: TRBD1
clone size: NA
J gene: TRBJ2-3

CDR3 DNA: TGTGCCATCGGCGAAGGACTAGCGGGGGGGCTTGGAGAGACCCAGTACTTC
CDR3 protein: CAIGEGLAGGLGETQYF
CDR3 length: 17
V gene: TRBV10-3
D gene: TRBD2
clone size: NA
J gene: TRBJ2-5

CDR3 DNA: TGTGCCAGCAGTTACAACCCTCCGGGCACAGATACGCAGTATTTT
CDR3 protein: CASSYNPPGTDTQYF
CDR3 length: 15
V gene: TRBV6-6
D gene: NA
clone size: NA
J gene: TRBJ2-3

CDR3 DNA: TGTGCCGGCAGCTCAGCCTACGAGCAGTACTTC
CDR3 protein: CAGSSAYEQYF
CDR3 length: 11
V gene: TRBV7-9
D gene: NA
clone size: NA
J gene: TRBJ2-7

CDR3 DNA: TGTGCCAGCAGTTTAAGTGGGGGTAACTATGGCTACACCTTC
CDR3 protein: CASSLSGGNYGYTF
CDR3 length: 14
V gene: TRBV28
D gene: NA
clone size: NA
J gene: TRBJ1-2

CDR3 DNA: TGTGCCAGCAGTCTAACGCCGGGGAGCTATGGCTACACCTTC
CDR3 protein: CASSLTPGSYGYTF
CDR3 length: 14
V gene: TRBV2
D gene: NA
clone size: once
J gene: TRBJ1-2

CDR3 DNA: TGTGCCAGTAGTACAACAGGGGGCTGGGGGGGCTACACCTTC
CDR3 protein: CASSTTGGWGGYTF
CDR3 length: 14
V gene: TRBV19
D gene: TRBD1
clone size: NA
J gene: TRBJ1-2

CDR3 DNA: TGTGCCAGCAGCCACGTAACACTTGGACAGGGGGCAGCTGAAAAACTGTTTTTT
CDR3 protein: CASSHVTLGQGAAEKLFF
CDR3 length: 18
V gene: TRBV7-9
D gene: TRBD1
clone size: NA
J gene: TRBJ1-4

CDR3 DNA: TGTGCCAGCAGCGCGGCCGGGGGGGCACACAATGAGCAGTTCTTC
CDR3 protein: CASSAAGGAHNEQFF
CDR3 length: 15
V gene: TRBV6-6
D gene: TRBD2
clone size: NA
J gene: TRBJ2-1

CDR3 DNA: TGTGCCAGTACCTCTCTGACAGGATTGGCCTCCTATGGCTACACCTTC
CDR3 protein: CASTSLTGLASYGYTF
CDR3 length: 16
V gene: TRBV19
D gene: NA
clone size: NA
J gene: TRBJ1-2

CDR3 DNA: TGCGCCAGCAGCAGGGGAGGCGGGGGAGATGGAAAGACCCAGTACTTC
CDR3 protein: CASSRGGGGDGKTQYF
CDR3 length: 16
V gene: TRBV5-1
D gene: TRBD2
clone size: NA
J gene: TRBJ2-5

CDR3 DNA: TGTGCCAGCAGCTTAGGGTGGGGCTACGAGCAGTACTTC
CDR3 protein: CASSLGWGYEQYF
CDR3 length: 13
V gene: TRBV7-9
D gene: NA
clone size: NA
J gene: TRBJ2-7

CDR3 DNA: TGTGCCATCAGTGAAGAATCTAGAGAACCGGGCTATGGCTACACCTTC
CDR3 protein: CAISEESREPGYGYTF
CDR3 length: 16
V gene: TRBV10-3
D gene: NA
clone size: NA
J gene: TRBJ1-2

CDR3 DNA: TGTGCCAGCAGCAGTGGGACAGACTATGGCTACACCTTC
CDR3 protein: CASSSGTDYGYTF
CDR3 length: 13
V gene: TRBV9
D gene: TRBD1
clone size: once
J gene: TRBJ1-2

CDR3 DNA: TGCGCCAGCAGCCAAGATGACGGGGGGACAGCGCAGTATTTT
CDR3 protein: CASSQDDGGTAQYF
CDR3 length: 14
V gene: TRBV4-1
D gene: NA
clone size: NA
J gene: TRBJ2-3